These 19 T cell receptor beta chains were sequenced from one sample in a study of T cell responses to AZD1222 COVID-19 vaccine. Only in-frame clones appear in the TCRdb table, and some are missing; sequencing was by immunoSEQ multiplex PCR. This sample has about 120,000 clones, with roughly 87% found just once. Sample: peripheral blood, taken 28 days after the second AZD1222 dose. The receptors derive from an adult who received the AZD1222 COVID-19 vaccine.

The DNA for the CDR3 is TGTGCCAGCAGTTATCGGGATTCACCCCTCCACTTT. Protein sequence: CASSYRDSPLHF. This sequence joins TRBV6-5 and TRBJ1-6; no firm D call. The V end was cut by 3 bases, the J end by 8 bases, with 5 bases between. The CDR3 length is 12 residues. CDR1 and CDR2 from the germline V gene are MNHEY and SVGAGI.

The V call is TRBV27, the J call TRBJ1-1; no reliable D call. The V end was cut by 6 bases, the J end by 1 base, with 9 bases between. This CDR3 is 13 amino acids long. The germline V gene has CDR1 MNHEY and CDR2 SMNVEV (reference sequence). The CDR3, as DNA: TGTGCCAGCAGGCACGGTCGGAACACTGAAGCTTTCTTT. Translating it yields CASRHGRNTEAFF.

This chain uses TRBV6-1 with TRBJ1-2, with D perhaps matching TRBD1 (6 bases). Trimming pared 3 bases from V and 1 base from J, leaving 12 bases between. The V gene's germline CDR1 is MNHNS and CDR2 SASEGT. The CDR3 has 15 residues. CDR3 DNA: TGTGCCAGCAGTGACAGGGGACTGATTAACTATGGCTACACCTTC. As protein: CASSDRGLINYGYTF.

The rearrangement joins TRBV6-2 or TRBV6-3 to TRBJ1-6; TRBD1 agrees at 9 bases. Germline V lookup: CDR1 MNHEY, CDR2 SVGEGT. V lost 7 bases to trimming and J lost 6 bases; unmatched junction nucleotides: 7. This CDR3 contains 15 residues. CDR3 DNA: TGTGCCAGCAACCCGGACAGGGGAAGTAATTCACCCCTCCACTTT. Translated: CASNPDRGSNSPLHF.

The CDR3: CASSQVGNEQYF. CDR3 nucleotides: TGTGCCAGCAGCCAAGTAGGGAACGAGCAGTACTTC. The chain uses TRBV14 and TRBJ2-7; D is unclear. The V gene lost 1 base and the J gene lost 5 bases, with 6 bases spanning the gap. Looked up from germline, CDR1 is SGHDN and CDR2 is FVKESK. The CDR3 is 12 residues long.

This clone was observed a few times. The chain joins TRBV2 to TRBJ2-1; 9 positions agree with TRBD2. CDR1 SNHLY and CDR2 FYNNEI come from the germline V gene. This CDR3 has 15 residues. The V segment lost 1 base and the J segment 2 bases; nucleotides outside the gene matches: 0. This CDR3 reads CASSEERGAYNEQFF. As DNA, the CDR3 is TGTGCCAGCAGTGAAGAGCGGGGGGCCTACAATGAGCAGTTCTTC.

The chain combines TRBV5-6 with TRBJ2-3; no reliable D call. Trimming stripped 2 bases from V and 2 bases from J, with 0 bases between. In germline, CDR1 is SGHDT, CDR2 YYEEEE. CDR3 size: 11 residues. The CDR3 reads CASSFTDTQYF. The CDR3 DNA sequence: TGTGCCAGCAGCTTCACAGATACGCAGTATTTT.

J is TRBJ1-5 and V is TRBV19; possible D gene TRBD1, 5 bases. Looked up from germline, CDR1 is LNHDA and CDR2 is SQIVND (reference sequence). This CDR3 has 13 residues. V lost 6 bases to trimming and J lost 4 bases, with 10 bases between them. DNA of the CDR3: TGTGCCAGTAGCGACAGAAAAAATCAGCCCCAGCATTTT. Amino acids: CASSDRKNQPQHF.

The V call is TRBV18, the J call TRBJ1-5; no clear D. Germline V gives CDR1 KGHSH, CDR2 LQKENI. V dropped 10 bases and J dropped 2 bases, with 12 bases sitting between them. The CDR3 covers 13 residues. This CDR3 reads CATTEGRNQPQHF. DNA of the CDR3: TGTGCCACTACAGAAGGGCGCAATCAGCCCCAGCATTTT. Full variable domain (rest looked up from reference TRBV18 and TRBJ1-5): NAGVMQNPRHLVRRRGQEARLRCSPMKGHSHVYWYRQLPEEGLKFMVYLQKENIIDESGMPKERFSAEFPKEGPSILRIQQVVRGDSAAYFCATTEGRNQPQHFGDGTRLSIL.

V usage is TRBV5-6 and J usage is TRBJ2-2; D possibly corresponds to TRBD1 (7 bases). The CDR3 runs 14 residues. Germline V gene data show CDR1 as SGHDT and CDR2 as YYEEEE. V gave up 4 bases and J gave up 5 bases, with 12 bases separating them. In DNA form, the CDR3 reads TGTGCCAGCAGCCCGACAGGGAGGACCGGGGAGCTGTTTTTT. This sequence encodes CASSPTGRTGELFF.

This clone was picked up one time. V gene TRBV6-5 combines with J gene TRBJ1-4; D unclear. Trimming left V 0 bases short and J 4 bases short, with 9 bases between. Germline V gene sequence: CDR1 MNHEY, CDR2 SVGAGI. The CDR3 consists of 15 residues. The chain's CDR3 is CASSYSVGFNEKLFF. The CDR3 DNA follows: TGTGCCAGCAGTTACTCAGTCGGGTTTAATGAAAAACTGTTTTTT.

The genes are TRBV18 and TRBJ1-5, with 11 bases fitting TRBD1. Looked up from germline, CDR1 is KGHSH and CDR2 is LQKENI. V lost 5 bases, J lost 4 bases, and 1 base stayed unmatched. The length of the CDR3 is 14 residues. The CDR3, as DNA: TGTGCCAGCTCAGGGACAGGGGGAAATCAGCCCCAGCATTTT. Its protein product is CASSGTGGNQPQHF.

This clone was recorded only once. The gene calls are TRBV19 and TRBJ2-1; 8 bases match TRBD1. The CDR3 is 16 amino acids. J was trimmed by 3 bases and V by 4 bases; bases with no gene match: 8. The germline CDR1 and CDR2 sequences are LNHDA and SQIVND (reference sequence). CDR3 nucleotides: TGTGCCAGTAGTACAGGACAGGGTGTCGTCTACAATGAGCAGTTCTTC. The encoded protein is CASSTGQGVVYNEQFF.

The chain couples TRBV18 to TRBJ2-6; D not resolved. The V and J ends lost 0 bases and 2 bases respectively, with 8 bases between them. Germline CDR1 is KGHSH and CDR2 is LQKENI. This CDR3 comprises 16 residues. The CDR3, as DNA: TGTGCCAGCTCACCACCGTGGGGAACTGGGGCCAACGTCCTGACTTTC. It is translated as CASSPPWGTGANVLTF.

The rearrangement uses TRBV5-6 and TRBJ1-2, with 7 bases lining up with TRBD1. The junction had 7 bases not matched to a gene; V was cut back by 3 bases and J by 5 bases. Germline V lookup: CDR1 SGHDT, CDR2 YYEEEE. The CDR3 has 14 amino acids. In nucleotides, the CDR3 is TGTGCCAGCAGCTGGGCCGGGACAGAATATGGCTACACCTTC. This sequence encodes CASSWAGTEYGYTF.

In the case of this clone: Possible read error: a much larger clone is one base away. The chain has TRBV3-1 (or the pseudogene TRBV3-2) and TRBJ1-6; the D gene is possibly TRBD1 (6 bases). The length of the CDR3 is 15 residues. Per the germline V gene, CDR1 is LGHDT and CDR2 is YNNKEL (reference sequence). V was trimmed by 1 base and J by 9 bases, leaving 13 bases between them. CDR3 DNA: TGTGCCAGCAGCCAAGGAGGGGGGGGCGGTTCACCCCTCCACTTT. Amino acids: CASSQGGGGGSPLHF.

The rearrangement uses TRBV28 and TRBJ1-2; TRBD1 might be the D (5 bases). Germline V gene data show CDR1 as MDHEN and CDR2 as SYDVKM. V was trimmed by 6 bases and J by 8 bases, leaving 19 bases between them. The CDR3 consists of 14 residues. The CDR3 loop is CASSKTGFKFGYTF. The CDR3, as DNA: TGTGCCAGCAGCAAAACAGGTTTCAAGTTCGGCTACACCTTC.

This chain links TRBV9 with TRBJ1-2; 8 bases map to TRBD1. The trim removed 2 bases at V and 4 bases at J, leaving 7 bases unmatched. The CDR3 sequence is 15 residues long. In germline, CDR1 is SGDLS, CDR2 YYNGEE. CDR3 coding DNA: TGTGCCAGCAGCGTGGGACAGGATGGGGGCTATGGCTACACCTTC. Protein: CASSVGQDGGYGYTF.

This chain links TRBV4-3 with TRBJ1-2; D is possibly TRBD1 (5 bases). The length of the CDR3 is 14 residues. Germline loops: CDR1 LGHNA, CDR2 YSLEER. Trimming removed 0 bases from V and 3 bases from J, with 8 bases in between. CDR3 amino acids: CASSQDRGYYGYTF. CDR3 bases: TGCGCCAGCAGCCAAGATCGGGGGTACTATGGCTACACCTTC.